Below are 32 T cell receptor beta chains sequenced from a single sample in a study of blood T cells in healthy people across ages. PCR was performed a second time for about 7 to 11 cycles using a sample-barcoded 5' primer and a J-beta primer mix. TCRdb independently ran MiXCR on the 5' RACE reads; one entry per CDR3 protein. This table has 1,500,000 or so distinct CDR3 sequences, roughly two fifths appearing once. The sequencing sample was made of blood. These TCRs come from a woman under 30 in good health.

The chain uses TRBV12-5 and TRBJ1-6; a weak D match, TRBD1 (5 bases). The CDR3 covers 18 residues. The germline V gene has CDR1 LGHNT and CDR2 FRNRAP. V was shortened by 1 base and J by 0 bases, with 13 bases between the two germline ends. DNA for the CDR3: TGTGCTAGTGGTTTGGAGTCAGGGTGGAGCTCCTATAATTCACCCCTCCACTTT. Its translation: CASGLESGWSSYNSPLHF.

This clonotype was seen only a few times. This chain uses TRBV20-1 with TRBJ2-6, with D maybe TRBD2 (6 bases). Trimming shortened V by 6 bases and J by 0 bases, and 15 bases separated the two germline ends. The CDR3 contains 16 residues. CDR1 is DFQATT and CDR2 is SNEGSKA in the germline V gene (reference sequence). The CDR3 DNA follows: TGCAGTGCCCAAGGGACTGCCCTCTCTGGGGCCAACGTCCTGACTTTC. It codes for CSAQGTALSGANVLTF.

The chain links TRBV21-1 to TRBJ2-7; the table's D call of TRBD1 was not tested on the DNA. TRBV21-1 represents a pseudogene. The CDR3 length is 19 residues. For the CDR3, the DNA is TGTGCCAGCAGCAAAGACAGGGAGGTTTGGTCTGTGGGCACCTACGAGCAGTACTTC. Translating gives CASSKDREVWSVGTYEQYF.

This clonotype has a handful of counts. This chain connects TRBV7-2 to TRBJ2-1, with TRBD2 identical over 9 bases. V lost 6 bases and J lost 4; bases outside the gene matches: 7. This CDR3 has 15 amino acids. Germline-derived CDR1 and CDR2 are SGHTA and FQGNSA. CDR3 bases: TGTGCCAGCAGGGTTAGCGGGAGTACATACAATGAGCAGTTCTTC. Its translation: CASRVSGSTYNEQFF.

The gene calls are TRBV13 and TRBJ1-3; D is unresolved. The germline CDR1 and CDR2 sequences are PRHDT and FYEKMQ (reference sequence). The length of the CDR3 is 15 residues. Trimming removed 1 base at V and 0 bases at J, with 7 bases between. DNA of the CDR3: TGTGCCAGCAGCTTAGTTCAGAACTCTGGAAACACCATATATTTT. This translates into CASSLVQNSGNTIYF.

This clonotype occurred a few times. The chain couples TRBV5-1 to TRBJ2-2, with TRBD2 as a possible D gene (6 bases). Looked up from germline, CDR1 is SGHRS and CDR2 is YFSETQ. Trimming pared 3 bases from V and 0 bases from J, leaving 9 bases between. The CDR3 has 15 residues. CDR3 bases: TGCGCCAGCAGCTGGGGACTGTCGAACACCGGGGAGCTGTTTTTT. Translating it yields CASSWGLSNTGELFF.

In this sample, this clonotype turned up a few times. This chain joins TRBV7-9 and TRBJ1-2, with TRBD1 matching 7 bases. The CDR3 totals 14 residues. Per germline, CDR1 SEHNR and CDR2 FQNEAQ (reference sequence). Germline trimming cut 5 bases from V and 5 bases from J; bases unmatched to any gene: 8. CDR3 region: CASSAARDSYGYTF. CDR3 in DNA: TGTGCCAGCAGCGCCGCCCGGGACAGTTATGGCTACACCTTC.

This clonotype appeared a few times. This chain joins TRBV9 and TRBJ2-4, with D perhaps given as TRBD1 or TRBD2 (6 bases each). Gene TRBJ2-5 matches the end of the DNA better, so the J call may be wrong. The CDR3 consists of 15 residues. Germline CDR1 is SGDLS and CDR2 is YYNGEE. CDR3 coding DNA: TGTGCCAGCAGCGCACCCAAGGGGGGAGAAGAGACCCAGTACTTC. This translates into CASSAPKGGEETQYF.

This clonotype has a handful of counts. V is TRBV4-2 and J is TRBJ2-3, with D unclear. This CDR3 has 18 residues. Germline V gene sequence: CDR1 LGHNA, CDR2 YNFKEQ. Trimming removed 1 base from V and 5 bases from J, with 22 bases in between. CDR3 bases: TGTGCCAGCAGCCAAGGTGGTCTCTCCTACCTTGGTGGAGATACGCAGTATTTT. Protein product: CASSQGGLSYLGGDTQYF.

The CDR3 loop is CASSQVDRVNQPQHF. In nucleotides, the CDR3 is TGTGCCAGCAGCCAAGTGGACAGAGTGAATCAGCCCCAGCATTTT. The chain uses TRBV3-1 and TRBJ1-5, with D maybe TRBD1 (6 bases). This CDR3 is 15 amino acids long. V shed 1 base and J shed 4 bases, with 11 bases lying between them. The V gene's germline CDR1 is LGHDT and CDR2 YNNKEL (reference sequence).

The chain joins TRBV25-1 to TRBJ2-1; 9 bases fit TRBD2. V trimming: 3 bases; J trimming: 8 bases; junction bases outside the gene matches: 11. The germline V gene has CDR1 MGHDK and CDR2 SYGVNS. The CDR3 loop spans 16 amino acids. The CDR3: CASSEREGPFVDEQFF. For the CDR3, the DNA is TGTGCCAGCAGTGAGCGGGAGGGCCCTTTTGTGGATGAGCAGTTCTTC.

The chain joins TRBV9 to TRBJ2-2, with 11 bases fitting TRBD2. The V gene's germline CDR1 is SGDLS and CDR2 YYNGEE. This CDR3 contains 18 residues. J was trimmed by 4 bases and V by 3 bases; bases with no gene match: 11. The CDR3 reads CASSDSGGANSGTGELFF. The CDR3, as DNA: TGTGCCAGCAGCGATAGCGGGGGGGCAAATTCGGGCACCGGGGAGCTGTTTTTT.

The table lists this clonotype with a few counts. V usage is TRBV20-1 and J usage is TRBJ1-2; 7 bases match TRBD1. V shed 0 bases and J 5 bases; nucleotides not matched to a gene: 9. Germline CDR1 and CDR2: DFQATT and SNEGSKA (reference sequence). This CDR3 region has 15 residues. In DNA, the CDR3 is TGCAGTGCTAGAGATCACAGGGGACAGATATATGGCTACACCTTC. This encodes CSARDHRGQIYGYTF.

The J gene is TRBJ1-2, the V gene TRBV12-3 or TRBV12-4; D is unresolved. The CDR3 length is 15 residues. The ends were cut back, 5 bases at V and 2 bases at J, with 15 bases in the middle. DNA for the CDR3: TGTGCCAGCAGTGGGGTTTACGAGAGGAACTATGGCTACACCTTC. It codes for CASSGVYERNYGYTF.

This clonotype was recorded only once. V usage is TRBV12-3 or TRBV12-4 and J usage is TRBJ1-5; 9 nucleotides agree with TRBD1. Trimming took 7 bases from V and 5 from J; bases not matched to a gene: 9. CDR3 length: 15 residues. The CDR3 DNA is TGTGCCAGCACCCTGACAGGGGGTGGGGATCAGCCCCAGCATTTT. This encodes CASTLTGGGDQPQHF.

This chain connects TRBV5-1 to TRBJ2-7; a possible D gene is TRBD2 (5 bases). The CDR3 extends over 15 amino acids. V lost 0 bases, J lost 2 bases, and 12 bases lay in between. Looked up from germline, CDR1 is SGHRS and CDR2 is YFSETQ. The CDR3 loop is CASSLAVGEAYEQYF. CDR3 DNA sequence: TGCGCCAGCAGCTTGGCCGTCGGGGAAGCCTACGAGCAGTACTTC.

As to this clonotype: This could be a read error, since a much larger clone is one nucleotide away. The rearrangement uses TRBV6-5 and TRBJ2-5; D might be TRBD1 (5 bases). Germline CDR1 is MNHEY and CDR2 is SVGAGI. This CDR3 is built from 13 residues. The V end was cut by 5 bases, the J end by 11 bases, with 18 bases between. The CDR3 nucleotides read TGTGCCAGCAGTCTCGGACATTACGATGAGCAGTACTTC. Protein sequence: CASSLGHYDEQYF.

The CDR3 nucleotides read TGTGCCAGCAGGACCTACGACAGCGAGACTGAAGCTTTCTTT. Amino acid sequence: CASRTYDSETEAFF. The chain couples TRBV6-2 or TRBV6-3 to TRBJ1-1; D possibly corresponds to TRBD1 (5 bases). V was pared by 6 bases and J by 5 bases, with 16 bases between. CDR1 MNHEY and CDR2 SVGEGT come from the germline V gene. CDR3 length equals 14 residues.

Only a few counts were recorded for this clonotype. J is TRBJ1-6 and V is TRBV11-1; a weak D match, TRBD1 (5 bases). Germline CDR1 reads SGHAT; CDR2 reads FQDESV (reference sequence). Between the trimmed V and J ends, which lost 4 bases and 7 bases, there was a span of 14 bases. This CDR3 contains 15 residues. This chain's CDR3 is CASSYLRDLNSPLHF. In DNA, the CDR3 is TGTGCCAGCAGCTACCTCCGGGACCTCAATTCACCCCTCCACTTT.

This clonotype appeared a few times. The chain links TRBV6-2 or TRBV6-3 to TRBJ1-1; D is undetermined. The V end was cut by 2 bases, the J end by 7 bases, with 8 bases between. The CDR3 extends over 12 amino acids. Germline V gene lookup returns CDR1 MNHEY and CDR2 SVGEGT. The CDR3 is CASSYPGSEAFF. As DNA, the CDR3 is TGTGCCAGCAGTTACCCCGGGAGTGAAGCTTTCTTT.

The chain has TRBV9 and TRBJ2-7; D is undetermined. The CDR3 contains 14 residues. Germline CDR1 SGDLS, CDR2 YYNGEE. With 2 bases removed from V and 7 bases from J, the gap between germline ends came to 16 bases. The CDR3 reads CASSVSPSSREQYF. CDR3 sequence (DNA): TGTGCCAGCAGCGTGTCTCCTTCCTCGCGTGAGCAGTACTTC.

The DNA for the CDR3 is TGTGCCAGCAGAGGACAGGGGACTAACTATGGCTACACCTTC. Protein product: CASRGQGTNYGYTF. The gene calls are TRBV6-2 or TRBV6-3 and TRBJ1-2, with 9 bases identical to TRBD1. In germline, CDR1 is MNHEY, CDR2 SVGEGT. CDR3 length equals 14 residues. J gave up 0 bases and V 6 bases, and 2 bases lay outside the gene matches.

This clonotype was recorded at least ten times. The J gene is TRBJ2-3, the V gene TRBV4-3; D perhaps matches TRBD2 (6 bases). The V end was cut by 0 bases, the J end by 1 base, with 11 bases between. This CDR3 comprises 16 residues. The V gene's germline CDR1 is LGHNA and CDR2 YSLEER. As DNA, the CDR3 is TGCGCCAGCAGCCAAGATCCGGGAGTGGGCACAGATACGCAGTATTTT. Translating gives CASSQDPGVGTDTQYF.

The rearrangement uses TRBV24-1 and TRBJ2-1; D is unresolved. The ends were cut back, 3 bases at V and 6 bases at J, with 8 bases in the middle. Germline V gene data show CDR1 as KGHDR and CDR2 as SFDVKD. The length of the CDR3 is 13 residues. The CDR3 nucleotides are TGTGCCACCAGTGATGGCGATGCCAATGAGCAGTTCTTC. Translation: CATSDGDANEQFF.

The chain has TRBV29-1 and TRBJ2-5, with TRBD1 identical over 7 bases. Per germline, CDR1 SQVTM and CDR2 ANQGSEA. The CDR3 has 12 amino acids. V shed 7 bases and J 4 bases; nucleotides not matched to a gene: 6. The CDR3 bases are TGCAGCGCTACAGGGGTGGGAGAGACCCAGTACTTC. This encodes CSATGVGETQYF.

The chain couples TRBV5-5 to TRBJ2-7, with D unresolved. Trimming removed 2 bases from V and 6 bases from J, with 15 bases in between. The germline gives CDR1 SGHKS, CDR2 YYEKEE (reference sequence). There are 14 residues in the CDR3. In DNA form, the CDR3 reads TGTGCCAGCAGCTTCATGCCAGAACTTAGCGAGCAGTACTTC. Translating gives CASSFMPELSEQYF. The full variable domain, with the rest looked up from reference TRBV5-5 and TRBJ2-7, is DAGVTQSPTHLIKTRGQQVTLRCSPISGHKSVSWYQQVLGQGPQFIFQYYEKEERGRGNFPDRFSARQFPNYSSELNVNALLLGDSALYLCASSFMPELSEQYFGPGTRLTVT.

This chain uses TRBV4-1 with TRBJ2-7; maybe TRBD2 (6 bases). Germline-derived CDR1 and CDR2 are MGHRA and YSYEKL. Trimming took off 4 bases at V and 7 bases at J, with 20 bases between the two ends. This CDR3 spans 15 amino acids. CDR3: CASSPGDLTIGEQYF. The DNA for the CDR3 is TGCGCCAGCAGCCCGGGAGACCTTACCATCGGTGAGCAGTACTTC.

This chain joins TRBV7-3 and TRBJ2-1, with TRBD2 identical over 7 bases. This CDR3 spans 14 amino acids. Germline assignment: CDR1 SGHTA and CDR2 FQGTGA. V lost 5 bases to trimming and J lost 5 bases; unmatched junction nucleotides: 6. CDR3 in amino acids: CASSPELAHNEQFF. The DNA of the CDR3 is TGTGCCAGCAGCCCCGAACTAGCGCACAATGAGCAGTTCTTC.

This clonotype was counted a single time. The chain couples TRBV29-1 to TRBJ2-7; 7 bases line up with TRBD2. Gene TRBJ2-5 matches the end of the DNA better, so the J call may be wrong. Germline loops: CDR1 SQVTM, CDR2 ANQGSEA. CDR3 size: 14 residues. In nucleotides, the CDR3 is TGCAGCGTCGCTCTGATCGGGGGGAGAGAGACCCAGTACTTC. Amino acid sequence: CSVALIGGRETQYF.

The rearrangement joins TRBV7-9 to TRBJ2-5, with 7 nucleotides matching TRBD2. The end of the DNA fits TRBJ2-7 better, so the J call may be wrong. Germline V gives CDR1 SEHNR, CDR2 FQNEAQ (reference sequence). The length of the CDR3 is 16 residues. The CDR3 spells CASSSPGLGETYEQYF. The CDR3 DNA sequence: TGTGCCAGCAGCTCCCCTGGACTAGGCGAGACCTACGAGCAGTACTTC.

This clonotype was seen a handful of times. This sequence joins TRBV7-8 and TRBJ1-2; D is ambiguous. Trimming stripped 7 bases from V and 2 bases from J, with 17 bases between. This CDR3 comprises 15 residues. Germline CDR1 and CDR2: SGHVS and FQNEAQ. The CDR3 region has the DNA TGTGCCAGCACCGCCTTGAGGAGGTGGAACTATGGCTACACCTTC. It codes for CASTALRRWNYGYTF. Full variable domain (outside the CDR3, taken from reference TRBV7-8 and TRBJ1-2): GAGVSQSPRYKVAKRGQDVALRCDPISGHVSLFWYQQALGQGPEFLTYFQNEAQLDKSGLPSDRFFAERPEGSVSTLKIQRTQQEDSAVYLCASTALRRWNYGYTFGSGTRLTVV.

The CDR3 reads CASSLSSSYGAYF. DNA for the CDR3: TGTGCCAGCAGTTTATCGAGTAGTTACGGCGCGTACTTC. V gene TRBV27 combines with J gene TRBJ2-5; D unresolved. CDR3 length equals 13 residues. V was trimmed by 0 bases and J by 13 bases, leaving 15 bases between them. Germline V lookup: CDR1 MNHEY, CDR2 SMNVEV (reference sequence).